The sequence of this TCR beta chain was determined in a study of blood T cells in healthy people across ages. Sample-barcoded 5' priming and a J-beta primer mix drove a second PCR of about 7 to 11 cycles. TCRdb re-called the 5' RACE reads with MiXCR, one entry per CDR3 protein. Of roughly 800,000 distinct CDR3 sequences in the sample, 25% were seen once. The germline V gene encodes CDR1 SGHTA and CDR2 FQGNSA. V was trimmed by 4 bases and J by 1 base, leaving 19 bases between them. The CDR3 is 17 residues long. These data were likewise used in another study, on T cells of mothers and their children.

The TCR comes from a boy younger than 18 in good health. The chain uses TRBV7-2 and TRBJ1-1; D perhaps matches TRBD1 (6 bases). The sample comprised blood. In DNA, the CDR3 is TGTGCCAGCAGCTCTACCGGGACACCTATTGGGAACACTGAAGCTTTCTTT. Encoded protein: CASSSTGTPIGNTEAFF. Full variable domain (rest looked up from reference TRBV7-2 and TRBJ1-1): GAGVSQSPSNKVTEKGKDVELRCDPISGHTALYWYRQSLGQGLEFLIYFQGNSAPDKSGLPSDRFSAERTGGSVSTLTIQRTQQEDSAVYLCASSSTGTPIGNTEAFFGQGTRLTVV.